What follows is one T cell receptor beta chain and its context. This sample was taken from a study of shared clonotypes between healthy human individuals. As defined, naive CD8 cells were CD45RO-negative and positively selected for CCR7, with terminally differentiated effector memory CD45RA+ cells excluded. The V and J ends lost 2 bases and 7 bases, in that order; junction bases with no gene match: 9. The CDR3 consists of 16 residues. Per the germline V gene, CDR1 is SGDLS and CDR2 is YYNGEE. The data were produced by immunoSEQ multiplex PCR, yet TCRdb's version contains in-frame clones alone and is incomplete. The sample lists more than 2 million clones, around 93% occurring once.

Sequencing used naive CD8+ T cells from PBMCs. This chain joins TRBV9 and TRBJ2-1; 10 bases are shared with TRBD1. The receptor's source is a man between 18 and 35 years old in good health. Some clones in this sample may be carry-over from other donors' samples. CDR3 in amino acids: CASSVRTGGVLNEQFF. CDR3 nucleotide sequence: TGTGCCAGCAGCGTGAGGACAGGGGGTGTCTTGAATGAGCAGTTCTTC. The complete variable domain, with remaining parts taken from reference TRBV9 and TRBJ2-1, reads DSGVTQTPKHLITATGQRVTLRCSPRSGDLSVYWYQQSLDQGLQFLIQYYNGEERAKGNILERFSAQQFPDLHSELNLSSLELGDSALYFCASSVRTGGVLNEQFFGPGTRLTVL.